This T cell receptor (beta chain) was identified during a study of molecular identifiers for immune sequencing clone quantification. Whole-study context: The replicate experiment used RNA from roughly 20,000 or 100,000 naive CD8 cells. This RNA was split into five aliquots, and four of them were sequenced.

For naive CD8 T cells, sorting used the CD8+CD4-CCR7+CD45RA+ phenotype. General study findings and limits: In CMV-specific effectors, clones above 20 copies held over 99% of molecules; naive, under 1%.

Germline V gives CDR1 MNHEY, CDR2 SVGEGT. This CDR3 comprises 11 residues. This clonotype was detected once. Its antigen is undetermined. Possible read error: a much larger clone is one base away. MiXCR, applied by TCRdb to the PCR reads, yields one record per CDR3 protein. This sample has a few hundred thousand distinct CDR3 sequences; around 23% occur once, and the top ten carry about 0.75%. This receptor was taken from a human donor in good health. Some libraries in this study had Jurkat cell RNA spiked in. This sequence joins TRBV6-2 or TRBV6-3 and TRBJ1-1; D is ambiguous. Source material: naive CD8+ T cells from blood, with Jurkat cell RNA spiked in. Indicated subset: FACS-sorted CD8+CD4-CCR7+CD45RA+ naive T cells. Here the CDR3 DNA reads TGTGACAGCAAGGAGAACACTGAAGCTTTCTTT. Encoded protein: CDSKENTEAFF.